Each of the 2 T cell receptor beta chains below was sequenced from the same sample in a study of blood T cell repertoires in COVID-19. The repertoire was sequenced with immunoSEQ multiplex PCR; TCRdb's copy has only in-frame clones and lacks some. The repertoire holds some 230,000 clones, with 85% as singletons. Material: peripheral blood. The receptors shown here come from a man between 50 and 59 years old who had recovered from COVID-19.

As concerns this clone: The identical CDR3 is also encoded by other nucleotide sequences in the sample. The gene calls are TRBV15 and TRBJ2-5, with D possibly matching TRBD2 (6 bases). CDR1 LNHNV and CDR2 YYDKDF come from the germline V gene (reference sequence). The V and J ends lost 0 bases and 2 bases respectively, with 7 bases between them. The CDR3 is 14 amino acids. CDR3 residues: CATSRDRGQETQYF. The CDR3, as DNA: TGTGCCACCAGCAGAGATCGGGGGCAAGAGACCCAGTACTTC.

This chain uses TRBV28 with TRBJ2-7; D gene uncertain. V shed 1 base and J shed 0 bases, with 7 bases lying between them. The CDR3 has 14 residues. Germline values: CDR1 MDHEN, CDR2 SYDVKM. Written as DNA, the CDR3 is TGTGCCAGCAGTTTATCAGGCACCTCCTACGAGCAGTACTTC. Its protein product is CASSLSGTSYEQYF. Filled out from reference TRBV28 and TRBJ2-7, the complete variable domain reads DVKVTQSSRYLVKRTGEKVFLECVQDMDHENMFWYRQDPGLGLRLIYFSYDVKMKEKGDIPEGYSVSREKKERFSLILESASTNQTSMYLCASSLSGTSYEQYFGPGTRLTVT.